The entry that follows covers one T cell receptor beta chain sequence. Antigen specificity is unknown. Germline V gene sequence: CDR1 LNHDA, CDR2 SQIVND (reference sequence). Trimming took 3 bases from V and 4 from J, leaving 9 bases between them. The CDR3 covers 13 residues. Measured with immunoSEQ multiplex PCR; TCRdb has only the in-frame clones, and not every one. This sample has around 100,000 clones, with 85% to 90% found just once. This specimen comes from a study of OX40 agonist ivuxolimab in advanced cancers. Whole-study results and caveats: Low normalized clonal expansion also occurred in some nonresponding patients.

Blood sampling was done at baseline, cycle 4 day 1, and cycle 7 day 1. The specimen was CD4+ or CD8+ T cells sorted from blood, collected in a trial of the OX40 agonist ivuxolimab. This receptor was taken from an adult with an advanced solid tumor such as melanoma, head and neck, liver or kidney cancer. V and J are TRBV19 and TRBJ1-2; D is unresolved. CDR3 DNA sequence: TGTGCCAGTAGTATCGTGGAGGGCTATGGCTACACCTTC. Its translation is CASSIVEGYGYTF.